One and the same sample provided the 29 T cell receptor beta chains below, sequenced in a study of T cell responses to AZD1222 COVID-19 vaccine. Clones were sequenced by immunoSEQ multiplex PCR, and TCRdb holds only the in-frame ones, with some missing. The repertoire holds 80,000 to 90,000 clones, with about 91% as singletons. The sequenced sample was peripheral blood, obtained on day 0 of AZD1222 vaccination. The source is an adult in good health.

The chain couples TRBV7-9 to TRBJ2-1, with TRBD2 matching 13 bases. After removal of 4 bases from V and 8 bases from J, the junction contained 11 bases not matched to a gene. The CDR3 totals 17 residues. Germline assignment: CDR1 SEHNR and CDR2 FQNEAQ (reference sequence). CDR3 nucleotides: TGTGCCAGCAGCTCCTTTACTCCGGGACTAGCGGGGTATGAGCAGTTCTTC. Its protein is CASSSFTPGLAGYEQFF.

This sequence joins TRBV24-1 and TRBJ2-2, with a tentative D call TRBD1 (5 bases). The germline V gene has CDR1 KGHDR and CDR2 SFDVKD. V was cut by 5 bases and J by 4 bases, with 13 bases left in between. This CDR3 is built from 15 residues. The CDR3 region is CATSGWQGPTGELFF. In DNA, the CDR3 is TGTGCCACCAGTGGGTGGCAGGGCCCCACCGGGGAGCTGTTTTTT.

The chain links TRBV5-1 to TRBJ2-1, with 14 bases fitting TRBD2. Germline CDR1 SGHRS, CDR2 YFSETQ. The CDR3 consists of 16 residues. J was trimmed by 5 bases and V by 5 bases; bases with no gene match: 6. CDR3 region: CASSRLAGGLNNEQFF. As DNA, the CDR3 is TGCGCCAGCAGTAGACTAGCGGGAGGGCTGAACAATGAGCAGTTCTTC.

This rearrangement joins TRBV5-5 to TRBJ1-1; D remains ambiguous. This CDR3 is built from 17 residues. With 4 bases removed from V and 1 base from J, the gap between germline ends came to 20 bases. Germline assignment: CDR1 SGHKS and CDR2 YYEKEE (reference sequence). CDR3 bases: TGTGCCAGCAGCACCAACCGAGTCCTAGTAGGGAACACTGAAGCTTTCTTT. Its protein is CASSTNRVLVGNTEAFF.

In this sample, this clone turned up once. The chain is built from TRBV30 and TRBJ2-4, with D perhaps matching TRBD1 or TRBD2 (5 bases each). The V gene's germline CDR1 is GTSNPN and CDR2 SVGIG (reference sequence). The CDR3 contains 14 residues. Trimming left V 3 bases short and J 3 bases short, with 12 bases between. DNA of the CDR3: TGTGCCTGGAGGCGCGAGGGGTACAAAAACATTCAGTACTTC. As protein: CAWRREGYKNIQYF.

CDR3 in amino acids: CASSRRRLAGGSTGELFF. In DNA form, the CDR3 reads TGTGCCAGCAGCCGCAGAAGACTAGCGGGAGGTTCCACCGGGGAGCTGTTTTTT. The chain couples TRBV7-6 to TRBJ2-2; 13 nucleotides agree with TRBD2. The CDR3 consists of 18 residues. The germline V gene has CDR1 SGHVS and CDR2 FNYEAQ. V trimming: 5 bases; J trimming: 4 bases; junction bases outside the gene matches: 10.

This chain connects TRBV29-1 to TRBJ2-2; the match to TRBD2 covers 13 bases. This CDR3 has 16 residues. The germline gives CDR1 SQVTM, CDR2 ANQGSEA. The V and J ends lost 6 bases and 4 bases, in that order; junction bases with no gene match: 8. The CDR3 DNA follows: TGCAGCGTGCGGACTAGCGGGAGATACTTCACCGGGGAGCTGTTTTTT. It codes for CSVRTSGRYFTGELFF.

This chain connects TRBV11-2 to TRBJ2-7, with D perhaps assigned TRBD1 or TRBD2 (5 bases each). The V end lost 5 bases, the J end lost 3 bases, and 14 bases lay between the germline ends. CDR1 is SGHAT, CDR2 FQNNGV, per germline. CDR3 length: 14 amino acids. The CDR3 loop is CASSPPGTSYEQYF. The CDR3 DNA is TGTGCCAGCAGCCCCCCAGGGACGAGCTACGAGCAGTACTTC.

V gene TRBV18 combines with J gene TRBJ1-2; D ambiguous. The CDR3 is made up of 12 amino acids. Trimming took off 2 bases at V and 8 bases at J, with 9 bases between the two ends. Germline lookup yields CDR1 KGHSH and CDR2 LQKENI. CDR3 bases: TGTGCCAGCTCACCAGGCGTGGAGGGCTACACCTTC. This sequence encodes CASSPGVEGYTF.

V and J are TRBV19 and TRBJ2-1, with 8 bases that match TRBD2. The germline gives CDR1 LNHDA, CDR2 SQIVND (reference sequence). J was trimmed by 3 bases and V by 4 bases; bases with no gene match: 5. The CDR3 has 15 residues. The CDR3 reads CASSTRGTSYNEQFF. The CDR3 nucleotides are TGTGCCAGTAGTACCCGGGGGACTAGCTACAATGAGCAGTTCTTC.

This chain connects TRBV6-5 to TRBJ1-2; D not certain. Germline CDR1 MNHEY, CDR2 SVGAGI. V was pared by 4 bases and J by 4 bases, with 16 bases between. The CDR3 has 15 residues. The CDR3 nucleotides are TGTGCCAGCAGTTCAGAAGGGATTCTTTCCTATGGCTACACCTTC. As protein: CASSSEGILSYGYTF.

The gene calls are TRBV27 and TRBJ2-5; 10 nucleotides match TRBD1. Per germline, CDR1 MNHEY and CDR2 SMNVEV (reference sequence). The CDR3 has 14 amino acids. Germline trimming cut 2 bases from V and 6 bases from J; bases unmatched to any gene: 3. CDR3 coding DNA: TGTGCCAGCAGTTTAGACAGGGGGCGGAAGACCCAGTACTTC. Translating gives CASSLDRGRKTQYF.

The chain combines TRBV4-1 with TRBJ2-7; no definite D call. Between the trimmed V and J ends, which lost 1 base and 2 bases, there was a span of 12 bases. There are 15 residues in the CDR3. The germline V gene encodes CDR1 MGHRA and CDR2 YSYEKL. The CDR3 sequence: CASSQGPMETYEQYF. The CDR3 DNA follows: TGCGCCAGCAGCCAAGGACCCATGGAAACCTACGAGCAGTACTTC.

The rearrangement joins TRBV5-4 to TRBJ1-1, with D unclear. Trimming took off 1 base at V and 1 base at J, with 2 bases between the two ends. In germline, CDR1 is SGHNT, CDR2 YYREEE (reference sequence). CDR3 length equals 12 residues. DNA of the CDR3: TGTGCCAGCAGCTTGCAGAACACTGAAGCTTTCTTT. Its translation is CASSLQNTEAFF.

The gene calls are TRBV29-1 and TRBJ1-1; 7 bases agree with TRBD1. The CDR3 spans 12 residues. The V segment lost 6 bases and the J segment 3 bases; nucleotides outside the gene matches: 4. CDR1 and CDR2 (germline): SQVTM, ANQGSEA. CDR3 in amino acids: CSVRDSYTEAFF. DNA for the CDR3: TGCAGCGTCCGGGACAGTTACACTGAAGCTTTCTTT.

The V gene is TRBV7-8, the J gene TRBJ1-2; the match to TRBD1 covers 7 bases. Germline V CDR1 and CDR2: SGHVS, FQNEAQ. The trim removed 1 base at V and 7 bases at J, leaving 9 bases unmatched. The CDR3 runs to 15 residues. The CDR3 DNA reads as TGTGCCAGCAGCTTAGGGAGCGCTACAGGGGTTGGCTACACCTTC. It codes for CASSLGSATGVGYTF. Complete variable domain (other parts from reference TRBV7-8 and TRBJ1-2): GAGVSQSPRYKVAKRGQDVALRCDPISGHVSLFWYQQALGQGPEFLTYFQNEAQLDKSGLPSDRFFAERPEGSVSTLKIQRTQQEDSAVYLCASSLGSATGVGYTFGSGTRLTVV.

The chain joins TRBV18 to TRBJ2-1; D gene unclear. Germline V gene data show CDR1 as KGHSH and CDR2 as LQKENI. Trimming shortened V by 5 bases and J by 0 bases, and 8 bases separated the two germline ends. This CDR3 spans 14 amino acids. This CDR3 reads CASSGSGSYNEQFF. The CDR3 DNA follows: TGTGCCAGCTCAGGCTCGGGCTCCTACAATGAGCAGTTCTTC.

CDR3 coding DNA: TGTGCCTGGAGCCCACGGGACAGAGGCAATCAGCCCCAGCATTTT. Amino acids: CAWSPRDRGNQPQHF. The chain recombines TRBV30 with TRBJ1-5; 7 bases align to TRBD1. Germline CDR1 is GTSNPN and CDR2 is SVGIG (reference sequence). V gave up 3 bases and J gave up 2 bases; unmatched junction bases: 7. The CDR3 contains 15 residues. Together with reference TRBV30 and TRBJ1-5, the CDR3 gives the full variable domain: SQTIHQWPATLVQPVGSPLSLECTVEGTSNPNLYWYRQAAGRGLQLLFYSVGIGQISSEVPQNLSASRPQDRQFILSSKKLLLSDSGFYLCAWSPRDRGNQPQHFGDGTRLSIL.

The chain links TRBV5-1 to TRBJ2-2; D may correspond to TRBD1 or TRBD2 (5 bases each). V was cut by 4 bases and J by 3 bases, with 19 bases left in between. Germline V CDR1 and CDR2: SGHRS, YFSETQ. This CDR3 comprises 17 residues. The CDR3 region has the DNA TGCGCCAGCAGCCGGGAAGGACGGGGCTCCGACACCGGGGAGCTGTTTTTT. Amino acid sequence: CASSREGRGSDTGELFF.

CDR3 sequence reads: CASSVEQAYEQYF. CDR3 nucleotide sequence: TGTGCCAGCAGTGTGGAGCAGGCCTACGAGCAGTACTTC. This rearrangement joins TRBV2 to TRBJ2-7; D is undetermined. The CDR3 covers 13 residues. V gave up 4 bases and J gave up 2 bases, with 9 bases separating them. Germline V gene sequence: CDR1 SNHLY, CDR2 FYNNEI.

The V and J genes are TRBV3-1 (or the pseudogene TRBV3-2) and TRBJ2-1; D ambiguous. V was shortened by 0 bases and J by 6 bases, with 12 bases between the two germline ends. Looked up from germline, CDR1 is LGHDT and CDR2 is YNNKEL (reference sequence). The CDR3 covers 15 residues. In DNA, the CDR3 is TGTGCCAGCAGCCAAGATTATCGCCTGACCAATGAGCAGTTCTTC. The encoded protein is CASSQDYRLTNEQFF.

This clone was recorded only once. This sequence joins TRBV7-2 and TRBJ2-3; possibly TRBD2 for D (6 bases). CDR3 size: 13 residues. From germline, CDR1 is SGHTA and CDR2 FQGNSA. V shed 4 bases and J shed 4 bases, with 9 bases lying between them. The CDR3 DNA reads as TGTGCCAGCAGCTCGAGCGGGTCAGATACGCAGTATTTT. Translated: CASSSSGSDTQYF.

J is TRBJ1-2 and V is TRBV28, with D tentatively TRBD1 (6 bases). The V gene lost 7 bases and the J gene lost 7 bases, with 13 bases spanning the gap. This CDR3 spans 12 amino acids. Germline lookup yields CDR1 MDHEN and CDR2 SYDVKM. The CDR3 coding sequence is TGTGCCAGCAACGGGGGCACACTTGGCTACACCTTC. Translating it yields CASNGGTLGYTF.

The genes are TRBV7-2 and TRBJ1-2, with a tentative D call TRBD1 (5 bases). V was clipped by 3 bases and J by 8 bases, with 22 bases between them. Germline CDR1 is SGHTA and CDR2 is FQGNSA. This CDR3 comprises 16 residues. CDR3 sequence reads: CASSLFGREGSGGYTF. CDR3 DNA: TGTGCCAGCAGCTTGTTTGGACGGGAGGGGTCGGGAGGCTACACCTTC.

The gene calls are TRBV6-6 and TRBJ2-3; unclear D gene. Trimming shortened V by 4 bases and J by 4 bases, and 12 bases separated the two germline ends. The germline gives CDR1 MNHNY, CDR2 SVGAGI (reference sequence). The CDR3 extends over 14 amino acids. CDR3 coding DNA: TGTGCCAGCAGTTCTCGGGCCAAGGCAGATACGCAGTATTTT. Protein: CASSSRAKADTQYF.

CDR3: CASSLGQYMNTGAFF. The CDR3 coding sequence is TGTGCCAGCAGCCTCGGACAGTACATGAACACTGGGGCTTTCTTT. The rearrangement uses TRBV3-1 (or the pseudogene TRBV3-2) and TRBJ1-1; perhaps TRBD1 as D (6 bases). Germline V gene sequence: CDR1 LGHDT, CDR2 YNNKEL (reference sequence). Deletions cut 4 bases from V and 11 bases from J, with 23 bases between. CDR3 size: 15 residues.

The CDR3: CASSPGTDEPYEQYF. The CDR3 DNA is TGCGCCAGCAGCCCTGGGACCGACGAGCCCTACGAGCAGTACTTC. This chain joins TRBV5-1 and TRBJ2-7; D is possibly TRBD1 or TRBD2 (5 bases each). Deletions cut 4 bases from V and 2 bases from J, with 16 bases between. Germline-derived CDR1 and CDR2 are SGHRS and YFSETQ. This CDR3 region has 15 residues.

This clone was seen only once. The CDR3 DNA follows: TGTGCCAGCAGCTTAGACAGGGGAAGGGAGACCCAGTACTTC. This encodes CASSLDRGRETQYF. The chain joins TRBV7-2 to TRBJ2-5, with 7 bases aligning to TRBD1. The V gene's germline CDR1 is SGHTA and CDR2 FQGNSA. V lost 1 base to trimming and J lost 5 bases; unmatched junction nucleotides: 4. The CDR3 is 14 residues long.

This rearrangement joins TRBV7-3 to TRBJ2-5; perhaps TRBD2 as D (6 bases). Germline V gene sequence: CDR1 SGHTA, CDR2 FQGTGA. This CDR3 contains 15 residues. V was pared by 1 base and J by 3 bases, with 12 bases between. The CDR3 nucleotides read TGTGCCAGCAGCTTAAGCCCGAGGGAGGAAGAGACCCAGTACTTC. Protein product: CASSLSPREEETQYF. The variable domain in full, completed from reference TRBV7-3 and TRBJ2-5, reads GAGVSQTPSNKVTEKGKYVELRCDPISGHTALYWYRQSLGQGPEFLIYFQGTGAADDSGLPNDRFFAVRPEGSVSTLKIQRTERGDSAVYLCASSLSPREEETQYFGPGTRLLVL.